The next 6 T cell receptor beta chains were all read from a single sample in a study of shared clonotypes between healthy human individuals. Sequenced by immunoSEQ multiplex PCR; TCRdb stores in-frame clones only, minus some. The sample carries roughly 1,500,000 clones, approximately 98.5% recorded once. Sequenced input: naive CD4+ T cells sorted from blood. Indicated subset: CD45RA+ positively selected. The receptors stem from a man aged 25-45 years in good health.

About this clone itself: Additional DNA sequences in this sample encode the identical CDR3. This chain connects TRBV18 to TRBJ2-7; 10 nucleotides match TRBD1. V shed 4 bases, J shed 4 bases, and the junction held 1 base outside the gene matches. The CDR3 covers 13 residues. Germline CDR1 and CDR2: KGHSH and LQKENI. The CDR3 loop reads CASSQGQGYEQYF. The CDR3 coding sequence is TGTGCCAGCTCACAGGGACAGGGGTACGAGCAGTACTTC.

V is TRBV20-1 and J is TRBJ2-7, with 7 nucleotides matching TRBD2. Germline V gives CDR1 DFQATT, CDR2 SNEGSKA (reference sequence). The CDR3 runs 11 residues. CDR3: CMGAGTHEQYF. CDR3 bases: TGCATGGGAGCGGGAACCCACGAGCAGTACTTC.

As DNA, the CDR3 is TGTGCCAGCAGTTTATCGGGGGACGGATCCTACGAGCAGTACTTC. Protein product: CASSLSGDGSYEQYF. The chain employs TRBV28 and TRBJ2-7, with D possibly TRBD2 on 6 matching bases. The CDR3 runs 15 residues. The V and J ends lost 1 base and 1 base respectively, with 11 bases between them. Germline-derived CDR1 and CDR2 are MDHEN and SYDVKM.

As for this clone: At the DNA level, this CDR3 is encoded by other sequences in the same sample as well. The chain joins TRBV6-1 to TRBJ1-2; D uncertain. The CDR3 covers 13 residues. Germline V gene sequence: CDR1 MNHNS, CDR2 SASEGT. Trimming stripped 8 bases from V and 5 bases from J, with 15 bases between. The CDR3 sequence is CASSRGGGYGYTF. CDR3 sequence (DNA): TGTGCCAGCTCCAGAGGAGGAGGATATGGCTACACCTTC.

A word on this clone: Additional DNA sequences in this sample encode the identical CDR3. The V call is TRBV2, the J call TRBJ2-7; the D is unclear. Germline lookup yields CDR1 SNHLY and CDR2 FYNNEI. V shed 0 bases and J shed 7 bases, with 4 bases lying between them. The CDR3 has 11 residues. The CDR3 sequence: CASSEAREQYF. The CDR3 region has the DNA TGTGCCAGCAGTGAAGCGCGGGAGCAGTACTTC.

This chain links TRBV11-2 with TRBJ2-7; the D is unclear. Germline V gives CDR1 SGHAT, CDR2 FQNNGV. The CDR3 loop spans 12 amino acids. V dropped 4 bases and J dropped 7 bases, with 11 bases sitting between them. The DNA for the CDR3 is TGTGCCAGCAGCTCCGGCCTTTCTGAGCAGTACTTC. Translated, it gives CASSSGLSEQYF. The complete variable domain, with remaining parts taken from reference TRBV11-2 and TRBJ2-7, reads EAGVAQSPRYKIIEKRQSVAFWCNPISGHATLYWYQQILGQGPKLLIQFQNNGVVDDSQLPKDRFSAERLKGVDSTLKIQPAKLEDSAVYLCASSSGLSEQYFGPGTRLTVT.